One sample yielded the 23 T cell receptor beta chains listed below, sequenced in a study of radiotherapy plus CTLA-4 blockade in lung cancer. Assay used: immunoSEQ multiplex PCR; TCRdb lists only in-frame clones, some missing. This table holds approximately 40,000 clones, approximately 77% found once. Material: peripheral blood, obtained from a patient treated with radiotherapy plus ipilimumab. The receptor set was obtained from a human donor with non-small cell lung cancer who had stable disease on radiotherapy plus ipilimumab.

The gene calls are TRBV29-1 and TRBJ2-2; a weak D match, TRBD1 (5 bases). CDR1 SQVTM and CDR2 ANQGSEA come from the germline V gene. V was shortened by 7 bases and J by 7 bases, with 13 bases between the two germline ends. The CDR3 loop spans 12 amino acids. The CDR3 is CSGRRVGGELFF. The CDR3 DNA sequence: TGCAGCGGCCGCAGGGTAGGCGGGGAGCTGTTTTTT.

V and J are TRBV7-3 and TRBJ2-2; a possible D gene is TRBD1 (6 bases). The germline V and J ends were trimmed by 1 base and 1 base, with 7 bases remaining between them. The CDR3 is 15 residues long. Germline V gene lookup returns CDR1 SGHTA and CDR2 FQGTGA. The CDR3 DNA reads TGTGCCAGCAGCTTAAGGGGACAGAACACCGGGGAGCTGTTTTTT. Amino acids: CASSLRGQNTGELFF.

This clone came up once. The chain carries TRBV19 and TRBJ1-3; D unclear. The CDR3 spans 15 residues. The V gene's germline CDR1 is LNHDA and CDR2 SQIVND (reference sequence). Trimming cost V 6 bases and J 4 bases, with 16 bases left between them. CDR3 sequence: CASRTHPGGGNTIYF. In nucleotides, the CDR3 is TGTGCCAGTAGAACCCACCCCGGAGGAGGAAACACCATATATTTT.

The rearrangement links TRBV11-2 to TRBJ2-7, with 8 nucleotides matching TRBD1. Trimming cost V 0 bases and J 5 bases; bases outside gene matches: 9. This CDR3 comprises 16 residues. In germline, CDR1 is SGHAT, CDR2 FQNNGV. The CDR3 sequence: CASSLDPAGGGDEQYF. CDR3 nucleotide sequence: TGTGCCAGCAGCTTAGATCCGGCAGGGGGCGGAGACGAGCAGTACTTC.

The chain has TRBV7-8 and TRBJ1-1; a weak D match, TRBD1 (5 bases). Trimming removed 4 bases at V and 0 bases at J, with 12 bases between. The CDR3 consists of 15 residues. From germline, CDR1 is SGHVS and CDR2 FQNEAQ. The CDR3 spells CASSSRTRLNTEAFF. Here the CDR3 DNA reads TGTGCCAGCAGCTCCCGGACACGTTTGAACACTGAAGCTTTCTTT.

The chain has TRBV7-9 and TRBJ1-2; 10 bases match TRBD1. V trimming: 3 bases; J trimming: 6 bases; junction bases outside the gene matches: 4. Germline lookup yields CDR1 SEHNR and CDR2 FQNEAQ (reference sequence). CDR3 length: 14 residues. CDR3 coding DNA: TGTGCCAGCAGCTTCGCCGGGACAGGGGATGGCTACACCTTC. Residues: CASSFAGTGDGYTF.

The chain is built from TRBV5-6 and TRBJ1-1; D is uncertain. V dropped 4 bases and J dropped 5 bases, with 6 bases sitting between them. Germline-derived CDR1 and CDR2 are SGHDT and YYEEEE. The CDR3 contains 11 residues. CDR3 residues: CASSLRTEAFF. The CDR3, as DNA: TGTGCCAGCAGCCTTAGAACTGAAGCTTTCTTT.

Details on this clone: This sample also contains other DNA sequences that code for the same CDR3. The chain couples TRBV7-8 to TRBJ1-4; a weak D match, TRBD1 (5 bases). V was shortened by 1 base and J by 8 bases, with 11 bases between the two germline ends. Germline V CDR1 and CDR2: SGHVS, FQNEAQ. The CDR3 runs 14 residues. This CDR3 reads CASSLGGGDEKLFF. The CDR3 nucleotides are TGTGCCAGCAGCTTAGGGGGAGGGGACGAAAAACTGTTTTTT.

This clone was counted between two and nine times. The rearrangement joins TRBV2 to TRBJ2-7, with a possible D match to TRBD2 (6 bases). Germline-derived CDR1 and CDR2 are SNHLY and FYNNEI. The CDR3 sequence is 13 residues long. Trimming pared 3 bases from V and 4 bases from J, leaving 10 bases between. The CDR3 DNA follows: TGTGCCAGCAGTGACAGGGAGGATTACGAGCAGTACTTC. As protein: CASSDREDYEQYF.

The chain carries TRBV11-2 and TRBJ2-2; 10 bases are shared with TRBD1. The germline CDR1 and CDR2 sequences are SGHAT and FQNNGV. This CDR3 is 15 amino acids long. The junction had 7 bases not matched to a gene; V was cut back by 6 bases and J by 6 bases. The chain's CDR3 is CASRPDRGRSGELFF. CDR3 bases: TGTGCCAGCAGGCCAGACAGGGGGCGGTCCGGGGAGCTGTTTTTT. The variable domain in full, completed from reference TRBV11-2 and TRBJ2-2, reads EAGVAQSPRYKIIEKRQSVAFWCNPISGHATLYWYQQILGQGPKLLIQFQNNGVVDDSQLPKDRFSAERLKGVDSTLKIQPAKLEDSAVYLCASRPDRGRSGELFFGEGSRLTVL.

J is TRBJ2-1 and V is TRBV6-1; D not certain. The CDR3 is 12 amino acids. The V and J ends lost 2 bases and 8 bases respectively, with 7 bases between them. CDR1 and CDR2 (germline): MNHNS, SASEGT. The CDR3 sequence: CASSEFSDEQFF. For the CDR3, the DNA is TGTGCCAGCAGTGAATTCAGCGATGAGCAGTTCTTC.

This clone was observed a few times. CDR3 nucleotide sequence: TGTGCCAGCAGCTTGGGGGGCAGGCCGACGGGTGGCTACACCTTC. It yields the protein CASSLGGRPTGGYTF. The V gene is TRBV5-6, the J gene TRBJ1-2, with a possible D match to TRBD1 (5 bases). V was clipped by 0 bases and J by 7 bases, with 16 bases between them. The length of the CDR3 is 15 residues. In germline, CDR1 is SGHDT, CDR2 YYEEEE.

DNA for the CDR3: TGTGCCAGCAGTACGACAGGGGAGGACACTGAAGCTTTCTTT. Translation gives CASSTTGEDTEAFF. V usage is TRBV2 and J usage is TRBJ1-1; 8 bases are a match to TRBD1. V gave up 5 bases and J gave up 3 bases; unmatched junction bases: 5. Looked up from germline, CDR1 is SNHLY and CDR2 is FYNNEI. The CDR3 has 14 amino acids.

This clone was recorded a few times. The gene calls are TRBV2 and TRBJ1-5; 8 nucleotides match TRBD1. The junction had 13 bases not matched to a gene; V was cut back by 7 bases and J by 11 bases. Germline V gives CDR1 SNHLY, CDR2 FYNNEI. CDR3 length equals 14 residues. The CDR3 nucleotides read TGTGCCAGCACCGGAGGGACAGGCTATTCCTCCCAGCATTTT. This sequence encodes CASTGGTGYSSQHF.

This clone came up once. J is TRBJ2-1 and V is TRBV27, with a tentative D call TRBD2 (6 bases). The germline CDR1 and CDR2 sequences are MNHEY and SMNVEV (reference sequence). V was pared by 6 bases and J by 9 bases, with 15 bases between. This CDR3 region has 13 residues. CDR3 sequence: CASSPQWRGEQFF. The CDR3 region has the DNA TGTGCCAGCAGCCCCCAATGGCGGGGTGAGCAGTTCTTC.

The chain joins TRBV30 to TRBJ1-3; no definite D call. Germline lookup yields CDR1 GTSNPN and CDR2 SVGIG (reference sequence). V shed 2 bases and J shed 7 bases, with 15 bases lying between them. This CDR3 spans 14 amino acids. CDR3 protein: CAWSILLSPNTIYF. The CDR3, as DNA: TGTGCCTGGAGTATTCTCCTATCGCCGAACACCATATATTTT.

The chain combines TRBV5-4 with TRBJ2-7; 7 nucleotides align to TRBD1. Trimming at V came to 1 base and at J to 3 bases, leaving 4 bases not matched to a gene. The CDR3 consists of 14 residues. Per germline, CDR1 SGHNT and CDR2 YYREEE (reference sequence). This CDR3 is CASSLPRGSYEQYF. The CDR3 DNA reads TGTGCCAGCAGCTTGCCCAGGGGGAGCTACGAGCAGTACTTC.

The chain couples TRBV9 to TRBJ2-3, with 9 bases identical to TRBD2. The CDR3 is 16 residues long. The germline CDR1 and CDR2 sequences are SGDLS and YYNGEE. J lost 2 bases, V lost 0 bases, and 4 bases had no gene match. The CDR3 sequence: CASSVEAGGLTDTQYF. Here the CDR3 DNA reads TGTGCCAGCAGCGTAGAAGCGGGGGGACTCACAGATACGCAGTATTTT. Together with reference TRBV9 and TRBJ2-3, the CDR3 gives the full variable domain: DSGVTQTPKHLITATGQRVTLRCSPRSGDLSVYWYQQSLDQGLQFLIQYYNGEERAKGNILERFSAQQFPDLHSELNLSSLELGDSALYFCASSVEAGGLTDTQYFGPGTRLTVL.

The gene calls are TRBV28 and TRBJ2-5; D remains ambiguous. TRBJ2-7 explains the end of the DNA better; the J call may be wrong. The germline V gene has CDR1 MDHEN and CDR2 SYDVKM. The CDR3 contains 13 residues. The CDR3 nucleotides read TGTGCCAGCAGTTTAGGCGGATTTTACGAGCAGTACTTC. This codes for CASSLGGFYEQYF.

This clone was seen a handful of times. The CDR3 coding sequence is TGCGCCAGCAGCCTGCAAGGCAGGGCAAATTCACCCCTCCACTTT. Translation gives CASSLQGRANSPLHF. The chain links TRBV5-1 to TRBJ1-6; D may be TRBD1 (5 bases). The CDR3 extends over 15 amino acids. From germline, CDR1 is SGHRS and CDR2 YFSETQ. Trimming left V 4 bases short and J 7 bases short, with 15 bases between.

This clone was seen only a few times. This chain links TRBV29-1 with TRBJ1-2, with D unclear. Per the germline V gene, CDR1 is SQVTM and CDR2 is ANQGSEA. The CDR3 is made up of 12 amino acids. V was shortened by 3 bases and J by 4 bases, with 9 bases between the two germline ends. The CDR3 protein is CSVERPTYGYTF. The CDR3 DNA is TGCAGCGTTGAGCGCCCAACCTATGGCTACACCTTC.

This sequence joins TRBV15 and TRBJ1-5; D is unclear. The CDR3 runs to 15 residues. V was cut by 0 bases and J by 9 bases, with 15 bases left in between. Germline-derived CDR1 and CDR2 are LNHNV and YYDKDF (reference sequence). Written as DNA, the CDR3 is TGTGCCACCAGCAGAGATGTGCCCCCACTATGGCCCCAGCATTTT. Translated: CATSRDVPPLWPQHF.

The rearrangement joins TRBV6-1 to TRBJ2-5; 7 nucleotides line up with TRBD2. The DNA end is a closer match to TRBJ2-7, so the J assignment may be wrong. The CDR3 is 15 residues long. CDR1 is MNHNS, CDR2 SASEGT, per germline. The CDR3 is CASSEPGDYTYEQYF. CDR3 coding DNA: TGTGCCAGCAGTGAGCCTGGGGACTACACCTACGAGCAGTACTTC.